The subject of this entry is one TCR beta chain. At one boundary the junction diverges from the germline segment, which might be a read error. The sample belongs to a study of preoperative IRX-2 immunotherapy in early breast cancer. Sequenced by immunoSEQ multiplex PCR; TCRdb stores in-frame clones only, minus some. The sample contains roughly 10,000 clones, approximately 79% of which appear only once. The CDR3 is 16 amino acids. Germline V gene sequence: CDR1 MNHGY, CDR2 SAAAGT. Documented treatment: preoperative locoregional IRX-2 cytokine immunotherapy. Samples came from a phase Ib trial of preoperative locoregional IRX-2 cytokine immunotherapy.

J is TRBJ2-1 and V is TRBV6-8; D is undetermined. The receptor was isolated from a human donor with breast cancer. The starting material was lymph node tissue, obtained before IRX-2 immunotherapy. The CDR3 DNA is TGTGCCATCAGTCGCAGTGTAACCGACGTTAACAATGAGCAGTTCTTC. Protein sequence: CAISRSVTDVNNEQFF.